Here is one TCR beta chain with its context. Its antigen is currently unknown. Its ends do not fully match the called genes, so a read error is possible. The time point here: newly diagnosed GD, antithyroid drugs for less than 3 months. Isolated PBMC RNA provided the starting material for the TCR library. Library construction for TCR beta used iRepertoire HTBI primers and Arm-PCR of CDR3 regions. From the multiplex PCR reads, TCRdb called clonotypes with MiXCR, one entry per CDR3 protein. The data hold about 620,000 distinct CDR3 sequences, with 15% to 20% observed a single time. The data belong to a study of regulatory T cells in long-lasting Graves disease. General study results and limits: Blood alone, not thyroid tissue, was studied. Patients whose Graves' disease persisted exhibited lower TCR diversity than those newly diagnosed.

The same sample was also used in a study of T cells in Graves' hyperthyroidism and ophthalmopathy.

Material: peripheral blood mononuclear cells (PBMCs), obtained at new diagnosis, from a patient treated with antithyroid drugs. This TCR derives from a woman aged 30 to 39 with Graves disease.

As DNA, the CDR3 is TGTGCCAGCAATAAGAGGCAGACCACAGATACGCTGTATTTT. It translates to CASNKRQTTDTLYF. The J gene is TRBJ2-3, the V gene TRBV27; D gene ambiguous. CDR1 and CDR2 (germline): MNHEY, SMNVEV (reference sequence). The CDR3 contains 14 residues.